The T cell receptor (beta chain) under discussion was sequenced for a study of a mutant IDH1 vaccine in newly diagnosed glioma (dated by TCRdb to the early 2020s). Turning to the overall study: Vaccination was initiated 4-6 weeks after radiotherapy alone, or concurrently with temozolomide cycles in the chemotherapy-containing groups. Of the roughly 34 treated patients, about 62% were male and approximately 38% were female, and the mean age was 40.4 years. Prior to enrollment, standard therapy consisting of radiotherapy alone, temozolomide alone, or radiochemotherapy with temozolomide had been administered to patients, with the combination being received by most patients. The week-35 safety follow-up took place at visit V12, and the week-47 end of study took place at visit V13. Peripheral blood was collected at six visits: V03 (baseline), V05, V07, V10, V12 and V13. For exploratory analyses, longitudinal TCRB deep sequencing was carried out in 25 treated patients wherever samples were available.

Of note for this clone: There is no known antigen for this receptor. Within one base of it there is no much larger clone, and no base qualities were kept.

This specimen's time point label, interpreted: week 47, end of study. Each vaccine dose, consisting of 300 ug of a 20-mer mutant IDH1 peptide in Montanide, was administered subcutaneously with topical imiquimod. Patients were given eight vaccinations, in weeks 1, 3, 5, 7, 11, 15, 19 and 23, which matched visits V03 through V10. The donors had newly diagnosed IDH1-mutant astrocytomas of WHO grade 3 or 4 that showed loss of nuclear ATRX. The samples were drawn from NOA16, a multicentre, single-arm, open-label phase I trial in Germany that tested a mutant IDH1 peptide vaccine in humans for the first time. The DNeasy Blood and Tissue Kit was used to extract genomic DNA from EDTA blood for TCRB sequencing. Findings and caveats that apply to the study as a whole: Availability determined which PBMC samples were chosen for TCRB deep sequencing. According to the authors, sample limitations meant that analyses of patient blood samples could not be reproduced. Pseudoprogression seemed to be unrelated to changes in the top peripheral T cell clonotypes found by TCRB sequencing. Across multiple MHC alleles, vaccine-induced immune responses were seen in around 93% of patients.

V is clipped by 2 bases and J by 2 bases, and the sequence between their germline boundaries is 8 bases long. From the germline V gene (reference sequence), CDR1 is MNHNY and CDR2 is SVGAGI. Including the terminal cysteine and phenylalanine, the CDR3 comprises 14 residues. The DNA shown is the 42-base CDR3, in frame from base 1. The library was produced with the immunoSEQ multiplex PCR assay. Following the manufacturer's protocol, the hsTCRB Kit was used to amplify rearranged TCR beta chain sequences. An Illumina MiSeq was used to sequence the TCRB libraries. The authors processed their data as follows. The proprietary platform of the kit vendor was used for demultiplexing, trimming and gene mapping. Here the immuneACCESS table is served through TCRdb, limited to in-frame sequences with V and J called. Missing clones are a known gap in these copies; in checked studies unresolved V genes cover under half, and the rest lacks a known reason. D and trimming come from the DNA, and the V and J calls and clone size come from that table. The sample contains 45,000 to 65,000 clones, roughly two thirds of them found a single time. About 5% of the sample belongs to the ten largest clones.

The V and J segments used are TRBV6-6 and TRBJ2-3; TRBD2 might be the D gene, on 6 matching bases. This sequence originates from a man aged 35 to 55 with glioma. Some clones in this sample may be carry-over from other donors' samples. This material consisted of peripheral blood mononuclear cells (PBMCs), taken from a glioma patient whose treatment included an IDH1 peptide vaccine. The CDR3 loop reads CASSYGLHTDTQYF. Here is the DNA: TGTGCCAGCAGTTACGGACTACACACAGATACGCAGTATTTT.